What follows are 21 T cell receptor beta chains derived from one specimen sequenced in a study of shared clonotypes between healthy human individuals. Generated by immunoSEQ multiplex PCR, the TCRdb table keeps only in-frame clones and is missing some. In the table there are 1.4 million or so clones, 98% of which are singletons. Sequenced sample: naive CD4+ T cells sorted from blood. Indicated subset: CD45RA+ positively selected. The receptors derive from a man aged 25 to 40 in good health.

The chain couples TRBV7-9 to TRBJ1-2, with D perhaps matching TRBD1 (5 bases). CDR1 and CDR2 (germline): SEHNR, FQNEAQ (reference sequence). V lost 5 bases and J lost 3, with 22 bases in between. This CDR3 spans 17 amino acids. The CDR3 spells CASSVGKGFVLDYGYTF. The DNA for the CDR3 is TGTGCCAGCAGCGTTGGAAAGGGGTTTGTTCTTGACTATGGCTACACCTTC.

In nucleotides, the CDR3 is TGTGCCAGCAGTGGTGGAGGGACAGGGGAAAACATTCAGTACTTC. It encodes CASSGGGTGENIQYF. The genes are TRBV28 and TRBJ2-4; 10 nucleotides agree with TRBD1. Germline assignment: CDR1 MDHEN and CDR2 SYDVKM. Trimming took 5 bases from V and 5 from J; bases not matched to a gene: 6. The CDR3 sequence is 15 residues long.

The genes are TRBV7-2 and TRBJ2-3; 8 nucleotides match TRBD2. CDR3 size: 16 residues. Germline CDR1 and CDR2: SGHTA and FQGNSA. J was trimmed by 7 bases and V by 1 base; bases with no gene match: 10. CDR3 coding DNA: TGTGCCAGCAGCTTAGTAGGGGCGGGGGGCTCTCATACGCAGTATTTT. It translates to CASSLVGAGGSHTQYF. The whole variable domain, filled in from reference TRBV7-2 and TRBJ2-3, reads GAGVSQSPSNKVTEKGKDVELRCDPISGHTALYWYRQSLGQGLEFLIYFQGNSAPDKSGLPSDRFSAERTGGSVSTLTIQRTQQEDSAVYLCASSLVGAGGSHTQYFGPGTRLTVL.

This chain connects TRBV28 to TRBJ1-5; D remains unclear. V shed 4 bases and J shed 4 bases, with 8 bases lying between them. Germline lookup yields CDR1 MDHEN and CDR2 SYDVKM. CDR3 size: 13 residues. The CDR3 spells CASSWQINQPQHF. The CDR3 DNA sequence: TGTGCCAGCAGTTGGCAGATAAATCAGCCCCAGCATTTT.

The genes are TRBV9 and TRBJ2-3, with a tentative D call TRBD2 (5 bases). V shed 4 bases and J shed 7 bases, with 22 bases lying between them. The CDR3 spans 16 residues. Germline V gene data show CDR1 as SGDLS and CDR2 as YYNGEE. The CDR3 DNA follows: TGTGCCAGCAGCTCCCAAACGGGCACGGGATTGAATACGCAGTATTTT. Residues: CASSSQTGTGLNTQYF. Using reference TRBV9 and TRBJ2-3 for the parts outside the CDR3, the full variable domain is DSGVTQTPKHLITATGQRVTLRCSPRSGDLSVYWYQQSLDQGLQFLIQYYNGEERAKGNILERFSAQQFPDLHSELNLSSLELGDSALYFCASSSQTGTGLNTQYFGPGTRLTVL.

The CDR3 DNA reads TGTGCCAGCAGCTCATTCGGGGCTGACCAAGAGACCCAGTACTTC. Translation gives CASSSFGADQETQYF. The genes are TRBV7-3 and TRBJ2-5; D assignment may be TRBD1 or TRBD2 (5 bases each). Trimming cost V 4 bases and J 0 bases, with 12 bases left between them. Germline CDR1 SGHTA, CDR2 FQGTGA. This CDR3 has 15 amino acids.

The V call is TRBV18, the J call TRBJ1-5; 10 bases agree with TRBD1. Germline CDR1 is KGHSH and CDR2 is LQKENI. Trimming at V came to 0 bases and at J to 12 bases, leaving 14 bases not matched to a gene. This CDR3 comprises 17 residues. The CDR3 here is CASSPPPGTGAASGQHF. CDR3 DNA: TGTGCCAGCTCACCACCTCCAGGGACAGGGGCCGCCTCGGGCCAGCATTTT.

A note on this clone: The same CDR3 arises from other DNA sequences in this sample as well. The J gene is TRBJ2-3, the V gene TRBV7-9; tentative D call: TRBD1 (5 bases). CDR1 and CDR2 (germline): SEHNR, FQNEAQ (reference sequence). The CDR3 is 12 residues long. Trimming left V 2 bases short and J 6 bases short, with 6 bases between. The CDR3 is CASSLQGDTQYF. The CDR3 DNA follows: TGTGCCAGCAGCTTACAGGGCGATACGCAGTATTTT.

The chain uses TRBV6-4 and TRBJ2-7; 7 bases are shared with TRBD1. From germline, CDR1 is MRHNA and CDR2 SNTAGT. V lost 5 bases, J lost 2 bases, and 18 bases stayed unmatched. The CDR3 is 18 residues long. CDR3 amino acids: CASSSPWDRTRDPYEQYF. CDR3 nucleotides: TGTGCCAGCAGTTCCCCCTGGGACAGAACTCGAGATCCCTACGAGCAGTACTTC.

CDR3 sequence: CASSTGFSQYF. For the CDR3, the DNA is TGTGCCAGCAGTACCGGGTTCTCGCAGTATTTT. This chain uses TRBV6-4 with TRBJ2-3; no firm D call. Germline V CDR1 and CDR2: MRHNA, SNTAGT. This CDR3 is 11 amino acids long. Trimming took off 5 bases at V and 10 bases at J, with 10 bases between the two ends.

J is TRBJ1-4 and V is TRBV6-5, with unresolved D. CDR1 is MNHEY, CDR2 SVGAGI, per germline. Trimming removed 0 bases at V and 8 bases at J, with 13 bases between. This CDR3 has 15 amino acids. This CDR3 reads CASSYSIRAQEKLFF. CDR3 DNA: TGTGCCAGCAGTTACTCGATCCGGGCTCAGGAAAAACTGTTTTTT.

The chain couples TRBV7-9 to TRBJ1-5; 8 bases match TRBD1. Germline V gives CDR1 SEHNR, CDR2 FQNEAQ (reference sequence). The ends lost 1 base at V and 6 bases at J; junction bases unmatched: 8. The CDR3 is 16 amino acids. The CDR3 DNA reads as TGTGCCAGCAGCTTAGGGACAGGGAGGATTGCTCAGCCCCAGCATTTT. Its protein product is CASSLGTGRIAQPQHF.

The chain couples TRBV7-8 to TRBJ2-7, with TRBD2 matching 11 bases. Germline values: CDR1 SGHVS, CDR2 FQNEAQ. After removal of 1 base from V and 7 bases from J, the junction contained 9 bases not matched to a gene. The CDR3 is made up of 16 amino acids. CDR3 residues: CASSLGFGLAGGEQYF. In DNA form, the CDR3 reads TGTGCCAGCAGCTTAGGGTTTGGGCTAGCGGGAGGTGAGCAGTACTTC.

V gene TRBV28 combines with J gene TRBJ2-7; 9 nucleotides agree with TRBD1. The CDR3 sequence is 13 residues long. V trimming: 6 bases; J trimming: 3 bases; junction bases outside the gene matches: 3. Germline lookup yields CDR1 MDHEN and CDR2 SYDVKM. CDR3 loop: CASRGTGFYEQYF. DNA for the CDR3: TGTGCCAGCAGGGGGACAGGGTTCTACGAGCAGTACTTC.

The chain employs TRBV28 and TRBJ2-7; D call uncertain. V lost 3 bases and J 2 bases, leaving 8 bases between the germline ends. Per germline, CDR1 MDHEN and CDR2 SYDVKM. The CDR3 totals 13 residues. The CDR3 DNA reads TGTGCCAGCAGTTTGACATACCCCTACGAGCAGTACTTC. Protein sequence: CASSLTYPYEQYF.

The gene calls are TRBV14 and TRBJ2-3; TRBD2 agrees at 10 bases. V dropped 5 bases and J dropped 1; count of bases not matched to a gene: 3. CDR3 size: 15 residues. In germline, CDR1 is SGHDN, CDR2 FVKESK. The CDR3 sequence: CASSGLAERTDTQYF. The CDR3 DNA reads TGTGCCAGCAGCGGACTAGCGGAGCGCACAGATACGCAGTATTTT.

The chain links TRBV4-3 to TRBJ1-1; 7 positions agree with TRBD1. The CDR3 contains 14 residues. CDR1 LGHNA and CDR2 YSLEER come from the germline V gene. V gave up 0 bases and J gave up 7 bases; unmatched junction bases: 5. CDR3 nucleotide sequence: TGCGCCAGCAGCCAAGATGGGAGGACAGGTGAAGCTTTCTTT. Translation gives CASSQDGRTGEAFF.

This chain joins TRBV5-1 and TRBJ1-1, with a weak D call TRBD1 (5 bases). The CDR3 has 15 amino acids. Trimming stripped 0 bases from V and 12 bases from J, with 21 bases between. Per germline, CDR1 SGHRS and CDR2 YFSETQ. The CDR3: CASSLEPGDPGLTFF. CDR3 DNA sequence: TGCGCCAGCAGCTTGGAGCCGGGGGACCCCGGTCTTACTTTCTTT. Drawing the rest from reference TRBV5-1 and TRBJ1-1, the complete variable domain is KAGVTQTPRYLIKTRGQQVTLSCSPISGHRSVSWYQQTPGQGLQFLFEYFSETQRNKGNFPGRFSGRQFSNSRSEMNVSTLELGDSALYLCASSLEPGDPGLTFFGQGTRLTVV.

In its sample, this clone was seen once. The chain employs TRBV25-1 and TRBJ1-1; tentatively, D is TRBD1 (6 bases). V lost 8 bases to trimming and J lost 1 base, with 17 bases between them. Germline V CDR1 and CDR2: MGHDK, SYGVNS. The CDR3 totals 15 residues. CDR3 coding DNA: TGTGCCAGCGTAGCGCCGGGACACCAGAACACTGAAGCTTTCTTT. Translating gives CASVAPGHQNTEAFF.

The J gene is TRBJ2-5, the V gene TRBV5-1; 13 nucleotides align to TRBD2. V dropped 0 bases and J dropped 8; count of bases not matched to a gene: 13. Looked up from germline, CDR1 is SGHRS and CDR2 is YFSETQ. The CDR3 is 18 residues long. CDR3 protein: CASSLAQTGTSGAVTQYF. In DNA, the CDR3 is TGCGCCAGCAGCTTGGCTCAAACTGGGACTAGCGGGGCCGTCACCCAGTACTTC.

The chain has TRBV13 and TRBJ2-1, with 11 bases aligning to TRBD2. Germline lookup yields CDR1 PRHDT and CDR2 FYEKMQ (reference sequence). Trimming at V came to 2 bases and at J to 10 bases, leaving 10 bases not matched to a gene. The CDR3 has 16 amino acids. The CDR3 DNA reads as TGTGCCAGCAGCTTAAGTAGTAGCGGGAGGGCCGGGGAGCAGTTCTTC. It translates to CASSLSSSGRAGEQFF.